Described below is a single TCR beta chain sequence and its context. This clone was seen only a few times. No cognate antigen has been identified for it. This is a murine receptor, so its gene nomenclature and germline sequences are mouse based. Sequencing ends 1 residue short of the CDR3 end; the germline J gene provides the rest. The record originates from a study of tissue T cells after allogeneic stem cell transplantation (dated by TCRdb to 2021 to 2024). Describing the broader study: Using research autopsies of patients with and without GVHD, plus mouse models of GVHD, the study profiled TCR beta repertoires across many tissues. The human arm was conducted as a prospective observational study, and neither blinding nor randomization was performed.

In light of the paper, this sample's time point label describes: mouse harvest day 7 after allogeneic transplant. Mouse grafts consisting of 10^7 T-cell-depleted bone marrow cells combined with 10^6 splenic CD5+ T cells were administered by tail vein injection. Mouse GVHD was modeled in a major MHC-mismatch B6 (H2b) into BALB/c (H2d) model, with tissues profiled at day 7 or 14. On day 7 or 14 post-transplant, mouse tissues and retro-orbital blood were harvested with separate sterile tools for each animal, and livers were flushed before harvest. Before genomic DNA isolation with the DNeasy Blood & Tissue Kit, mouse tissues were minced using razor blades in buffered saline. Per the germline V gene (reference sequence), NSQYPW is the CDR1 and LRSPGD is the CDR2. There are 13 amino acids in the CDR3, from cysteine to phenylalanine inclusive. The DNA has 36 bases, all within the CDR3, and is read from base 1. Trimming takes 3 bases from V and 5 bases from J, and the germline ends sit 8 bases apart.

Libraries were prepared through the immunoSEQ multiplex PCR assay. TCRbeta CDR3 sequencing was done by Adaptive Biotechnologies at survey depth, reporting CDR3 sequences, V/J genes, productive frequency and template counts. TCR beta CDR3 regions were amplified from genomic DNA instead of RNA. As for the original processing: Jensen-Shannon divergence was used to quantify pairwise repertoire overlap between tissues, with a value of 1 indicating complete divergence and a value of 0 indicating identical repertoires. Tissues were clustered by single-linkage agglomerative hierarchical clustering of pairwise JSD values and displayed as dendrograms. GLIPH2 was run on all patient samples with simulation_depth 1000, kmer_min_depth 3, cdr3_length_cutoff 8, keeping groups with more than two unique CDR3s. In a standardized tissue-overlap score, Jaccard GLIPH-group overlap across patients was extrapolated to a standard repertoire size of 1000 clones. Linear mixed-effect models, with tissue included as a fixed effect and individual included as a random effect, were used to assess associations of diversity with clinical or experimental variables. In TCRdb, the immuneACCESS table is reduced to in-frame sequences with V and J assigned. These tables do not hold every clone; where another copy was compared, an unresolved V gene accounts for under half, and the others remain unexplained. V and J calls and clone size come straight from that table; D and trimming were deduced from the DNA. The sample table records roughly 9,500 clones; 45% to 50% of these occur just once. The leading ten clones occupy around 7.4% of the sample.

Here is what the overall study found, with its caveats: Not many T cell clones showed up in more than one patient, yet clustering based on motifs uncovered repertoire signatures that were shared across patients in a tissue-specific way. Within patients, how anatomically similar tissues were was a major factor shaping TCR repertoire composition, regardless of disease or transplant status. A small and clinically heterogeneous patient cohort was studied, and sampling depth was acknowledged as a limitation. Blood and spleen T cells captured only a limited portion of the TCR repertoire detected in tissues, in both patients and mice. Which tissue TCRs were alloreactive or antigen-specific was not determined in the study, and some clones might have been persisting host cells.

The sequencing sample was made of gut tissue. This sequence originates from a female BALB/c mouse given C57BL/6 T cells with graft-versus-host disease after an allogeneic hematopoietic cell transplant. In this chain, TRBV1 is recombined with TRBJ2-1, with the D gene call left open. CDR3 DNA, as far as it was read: TGCACCTGCAGTGCCCGGGGAGATGCTGAGCAGTTC. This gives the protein CTCSARGDAEQF. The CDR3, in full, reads CTCSARGDAEQFF.